What follows are 21 T cell receptor beta chains derived from one specimen sequenced in a study of blood T cell repertoires in COVID-19. Libraries were prepared by immunoSEQ multiplex PCR; TCRdb keeps only in-frame clonotypes and omits some of them. This sample has tens of thousands of clones, with approximately 80% found just once. The sequenced sample consisted of peripheral blood. These receptors came from a woman aged 60-75 years with acute or convalescent COVID-19.

J is TRBJ2-7 and V is TRBV7-2, with D uncertain. V dropped 1 base and J dropped 7 bases, with 5 bases sitting between them. Germline CDR1 and CDR2: SGHTA and FQGNSA. The CDR3 length is 11 residues. This CDR3 reads CASSLDSEQYF. The CDR3 DNA is TGTGCCAGCAGCTTAGACTCTGAGCAGTACTTC.

Only a few counts were recorded for this clone. The genes are TRBV9 and TRBJ1-5; 10 bases align to TRBD1. Losses at the gene ends were 3 bases for V and 1 base for J; bases not matched to a gene: 1. The CDR3 runs to 15 residues. CDR1 and CDR2 from the germline V gene are SGDLS and YYNGEE. CDR3 sequence: CASSATGGSNQPQHF. CDR3 coding DNA: TGTGCCAGCAGCGCGACAGGGGGCAGCAATCAGCCCCAGCATTTT.

CDR3 coding DNA: TGTGCCAGCAGCCAACGTCAGGGGGCGATTGAAAAACTGTTTTTT. Translated: CASSQRQGAIEKLFF. The J gene is TRBJ1-4, the V gene TRBV3-1 (or the pseudogene TRBV3-2), with 8 bases aligning to TRBD1. V trimming: 2 bases; J trimming: 7 bases; junction bases outside the gene matches: 6. This CDR3 spans 15 amino acids. From germline, CDR1 is LGHDT and CDR2 YNNKEL (reference sequence).

The chain has TRBV19 and TRBJ1-5, with TRBD1 identical over 12 bases. J was trimmed by 0 bases and V by 5 bases; bases with no gene match: 8. Germline CDR1 LNHDA, CDR2 SQIVND (reference sequence). The CDR3 has 18 residues. The CDR3 DNA reads as TGTGCCAGTAGTCCGGGACAGGGGGCTCCAAATAGCAATCAGCCCCAGCATTTT. It translates to CASSPGQGAPNSNQPQHF.

V and J are TRBV10-3 and TRBJ2-3; 7 bases line up with TRBD2. Germline V gives CDR1 ENHRY, CDR2 SYGVKD. J was trimmed by 2 bases and V by 3 bases; bases with no gene match: 8. This CDR3 is built from 16 residues. CDR3 bases: TGTGCCATCAGTGAAAGAACGGGGGGACTCACAGATACGCAGTATTTT. Its protein product is CAISERTGGLTDTQYF.

V and J are TRBV4-1 and TRBJ1-1; D unresolved. There are 13 residues in the CDR3. The ends were cut back, 4 bases at V and 0 bases at J, with 6 bases in the middle. The germline gives CDR1 MGHRA, CDR2 YSYEKL. CDR3 sequence (DNA): TGCGCCAGCAGCCCGGGGTTGAACACTGAAGCTTTCTTT. Its translation: CASSPGLNTEAFF.

CDR3 loop: CAGREGNYEQYF. CDR3 sequence (DNA): TGTGCCGGACGGGAGGGGAACTACGAGCAGTACTTC. V and J are TRBV30 and TRBJ2-7; 8 positions match TRBD2. V lost 8 bases and J lost 3; bases outside the gene matches: 6. CDR3 length equals 12 residues. Germline V gene lookup returns CDR1 GTSNPN and CDR2 SVGIG (reference sequence).

The CDR3 spells CASSRDNNYGYTF. The CDR3 DNA follows: TGCGCCAGCAGCCGGGACAATAACTATGGCTACACCTTC. This sequence joins TRBV5-1 and TRBJ1-2; D might be TRBD1 (6 bases). CDR1 is SGHRS and CDR2 is YFSETQ in the germline V gene. This CDR3 is built from 13 residues. V was cut by 4 bases and J by 1 base, with 8 bases left in between.

The chain has TRBV5-1 and TRBJ2-3; D possibly corresponds to TRBD2 (6 bases). CDR1 SGHRS and CDR2 YFSETQ come from the germline V gene. V gave up 4 bases and J gave up 1 base, with 10 bases separating them. This CDR3 has 14 residues. This chain's CDR3 is CASSAGTGTDTQYF. For the CDR3, the DNA is TGCGCCAGCAGCGCCGGGACTGGCACAGATACGCAGTATTTT. The complete variable domain, with remaining parts taken from reference TRBV5-1 and TRBJ2-3, reads KAGVTQTPRYLIKTRGQQVTLSCSPISGHRSVSWYQQTPGQGLQFLFEYFSETQRNKGNFPGRFSGRQFSNSRSEMNVSTLELGDSALYLCASSAGTGTDTQYFGPGTRLTVL.

The CDR3, as DNA: TGTGCCAGCAGTGAAAGTTTAGCGGGGGCGTCCTACAATGAGCAGTTCTTC. Its protein product is CASSESLAGASYNEQFF. This chain connects TRBV6-1 to TRBJ2-1; TRBD2 matches 9 bases. With 2 bases clipped from V and 1 base from J, the junction kept 6 bases outside the gene matches. The CDR3 runs to 17 residues. Germline-derived CDR1 and CDR2 are MNHNS and SASEGT.

This clone came up a few times. The chain is built from TRBV19 and TRBJ1-5, with TRBD1 identical over 7 bases. Per germline, CDR1 LNHDA and CDR2 SQIVND (reference sequence). This CDR3 region has 16 residues. Germline trimming cut 1 base from V and 6 bases from J; bases unmatched to any gene: 9. CDR3 region: CASSIATGDMGQPQHF. CDR3 DNA: TGTGCCAGTAGTATAGCTACAGGGGATATGGGTCAGCCCCAGCATTTT.

V and J are TRBV5-1 and TRBJ1-1; D may be TRBD1 (5 bases). The CDR3 runs to 13 residues. Trimming removed 4 bases at V and 4 bases at J, with 11 bases between. The germline V gene encodes CDR1 SGHRS and CDR2 YFSETQ. The CDR3: CASSAQVGTEAFF. CDR3 bases: TGCGCCAGCAGCGCACAGGTGGGCACTGAAGCTTTCTTT.

The chain combines TRBV10-3 with TRBJ1-2; 9 bases align to TRBD1. Germline CDR1 reads ENHRY; CDR2 reads SYGVKD. The trim removed 5 bases at V and 2 bases at J, leaving 9 bases unmatched. This CDR3 has 16 residues. In DNA form, the CDR3 reads TGTGCCATCAGTAGCTCCGGACAGGGGATAAACTATGGCTACACCTTC. Residues: CAISSSGQGINYGYTF.

V and J are TRBV6-5 and TRBJ1-6, with D hard to call. The CDR3 is made up of 13 amino acids. Trimming removed 4 bases from V and 6 bases from J, with 7 bases in between. Per the germline V gene, CDR1 is MNHEY and CDR2 is SVGAGI. The CDR3 spells CASSSGLNSPLHF. The CDR3 DNA reads as TGTGCCAGCAGTTCTGGACTTAATTCACCCCTCCACTTT.

The rearrangement joins TRBV11-2 to TRBJ1-1; D ambiguous. The CDR3 has 15 amino acids. CDR1 is SGHAT and CDR2 is FQNNGV in the germline V gene. Trimming cost V 0 bases and J 1 base, with 9 bases left between them. The CDR3 sequence is CASSLEAGSNTEAFF. The CDR3, as DNA: TGTGCCAGCAGCTTAGAGGCAGGTTCGAACACTGAAGCTTTCTTT.

The chain is built from TRBV2 and TRBJ1-1; 8 bases align to TRBD1. Germline V gives CDR1 SNHLY, CDR2 FYNNEI. CDR3 length equals 16 residues. Trimming took 1 base from V and 0 from J; bases not matched to a gene: 4. The CDR3 region has the DNA TGTGCCAGCAGTGAAGTACAGGGGGATTTGAACACTGAAGCTTTCTTT. Protein: CASSEVQGDLNTEAFF.

V gene TRBV15 combines with J gene TRBJ2-2; TRBD1 aligns across 7 bases. After removal of 8 bases from V and 2 bases from J, the junction contained 5 bases not matched to a gene. In germline, CDR1 is LNHNV, CDR2 YYDKDF (reference sequence). This CDR3 spans 14 amino acids. The CDR3 here is CATEGQLNTGELFF. DNA for the CDR3: TGTGCCACCGAGGGACAGCTAAACACCGGGGAGCTGTTTTTT.

V and J are TRBV18 and TRBJ1-1; D gene ambiguous. Germline CDR1 reads KGHSH; CDR2 reads LQKENI. The length of the CDR3 is 15 residues. With 3 bases removed from V and 4 bases from J, the gap between germline ends came to 15 bases. The CDR3 nucleotides read TGTGCCAGCTCACCGCCCGTAGAGGGCGCCACTGAAGCTTTCTTT. It yields the protein CASSPPVEGATEAFF.

A single count supports this clone. The chain has TRBV19 and TRBJ1-5; D is uncertain. Looked up from germline, CDR1 is LNHDA and CDR2 is SQIVND (reference sequence). The CDR3 is 14 residues long. With 8 bases removed from V and 7 bases from J, the gap between germline ends came to 18 bases. The CDR3, as DNA: TGTGCCAGTTACTTGGCGGGTAGCGGCCAGCCCCAGCATTTT. It codes for CASYLAGSGQPQHF.

Only one count was recorded for this clone. J is TRBJ1-5 and V is TRBV3-1 (or the pseudogene TRBV3-2); D unclear. Per the germline V gene, CDR1 is LGHDT and CDR2 is YNNKEL (reference sequence). The V and J ends lost 1 base and 4 bases respectively, with 8 bases between them. The length of the CDR3 is 14 residues. The DNA for the CDR3 is TGTGCCAGCAGCCAAGCGACGGAGAATCAGCCCCAGCATTTT. It translates to CASSQATENQPQHF.

This rearrangement joins TRBV4-2 to TRBJ1-2; TRBD1 matches at 11 bases. The CDR3 is 18 residues long. Germline lookup yields CDR1 LGHNA and CDR2 YNFKEQ. V shed 1 base and J 2 bases; nucleotides not matched to a gene: 9. In DNA form, the CDR3 reads TGTGCCAGCAGCCAAGGCTCCGGGACAGGGGGTTTAAACTATGGCTACACCTTC. Encoded protein: CASSQGSGTGGLNYGYTF.